This is a list of T cell receptor beta chains from one sample in a study of control samples from healthy donors and cancer patients. Only in-frame clones appear in the TCRdb table, and some are missing; sequencing was by immunoSEQ multiplex PCR. Among 150,000 to 200,000 clones, 85% to 90% were seen once, and the ten largest hold roughly 5%. The sequencing input was blood. These receptors originate from a woman aged 30 to 39 in good health. CDR3s include the opening cysteine and the closing phenylalanine or tryptophan. A D gene is named only where the DNA matches it firmly. Expanded clones are given a class, and other clones once, few, many or no size at all.

V	D	J	size	CDR3	DNA
TRBV7-9	TRBD1	TRBJ1-1	.	CASSEQGISTEAFF	TGTGCCAGCAGCGAACAGGGGATTAGCACTGAAGCTTTCTTT
TRBV29-1	.	TRBJ2-7	.	CSAGDGSYEQYF	TGCAGCGCTGGGGACGGGTCCTACGAGCAGTACTTC
TRBV10-3	.	TRBJ2-6	once	CAISDDLGANVPTF	TGTGCCATCAGTGACGACCTGGGGGCCAACGTCCCGACTTTC
TRBV5-4	TRBD1	TRBJ2-7	.	CASSPPGDRVGEQYF	TGTGCCAGCAGCCCCCCTGGGGACAGGGTTGGCGAGCAGTACTTC
TRBV3-1/TRBV3-2	.	TRBJ1-2	.	CASSHRITGAIYGYTF	TGTGCCAGCAGCCACAGGATAACAGGTGCCATCTATGGCTACACCTTC
TRBV6-5	TRBD1	TRBJ2-2	.	CASSYSTRGPGGELFF	TGTGCCAGCAGTTACTCGACAAGGGGGCCGGGCGGGGAGCTGTTTTTT
TRBV6-5	.	TRBJ1-1	.	CASSYGSGTEAFF	TGTGCCAGCAGTTACGGGTCGGGCACTGAAGCTTTCTTT
TRBV29-1	TRBD2	TRBJ2-3	.	CSVTPAGRRTDTQYF	TGCAGCGTTACCCCAGCGGGGAGACGGACAGATACGCAGTATTTT
TRBV7-2	TRBD2	TRBJ2-7	.	CASRVTSGRGEQYF	TGTGCCAGCAGGGTGACTAGCGGGAGAGGCGAGCAGTACTTC
TRBV14	.	TRBJ1-5	once	CASSVPRGIYSNQPQHF	TGTGCCAGCAGTGTCCCGAGAGGTATTTATAGCAATCAGCCCCAGCATTTT
TRBV10-3	TRBD1	TRBJ1-5	.	CAISDRRDRADQPQHF	TGTGCCATCAGTGATCGAAGGGACAGGGCGGATCAGCCCCAGCATTTT
TRBV6-2/TRBV6-3	.	TRBJ1-4	.	CASSPPCCGQGGEKLFF	TGTGCCAGCAGCCCCCCCTGCTGCGGGCAGGGAGGTGAAAAACTGTTTTTT
TRBV21-1	.	TRBJ1-3	.	CASSKDGGPLGNTIYF	TGTGCCAGCAGCAAGGACGGAGGACCTCTCGGAAACACCATATATTTT
TRBV9	.	TRBJ2-2	.	CASSVDDLYTGELFF	TGTGCCAGCAGCGTAGACGACTTATACACCGGGGAGCTGTTTTTT
TRBV7-9	.	TRBJ2-2	once	CASSLRRDPNTGELFF	TGTGCCAGCAGCTTACGTCGGGACCCGAACACCGGGGAGCTGTTTTTT
TRBV5-1	.	TRBJ2-5	.	CASSLDRLAQETQYF	TGCGCCAGCAGCTTGGATCGACTGGCCCAAGAGACCCAGTACTTC
TRBV5-4	TRBD2	TRBJ2-5	.	CASMLGGGAVETQYF	TGTGCCAGCATGCTGGGCGGGGGGGCCGTTGAGACCCAGTACTTC
TRBV5-4	.	TRBJ2-5	.	CASSISGTNQETQYF	TGTGCCAGCAGCATATCCGGGACCAACCAAGAGACCCAGTACTTC
TRBV4-1	.	TRBJ1-2	.	CASSQAGGANYGYTF	TGCGCCAGCAGCCAAGCGGGGGGGGCGAACTATGGCTACACCTTC
TRBV24-1	.	TRBJ2-1	.	CATSQGSSYNEQFF	TGTGCCACCAGTCAAGGGAGCTCCTACAATGAGCAGTTCTTC
TRBV12-3/TRBV12-4	.	TRBJ1-1	.	CATVQVNTEAFF	TGTGCCACCGTACAGGTGAACACTGAAGCTTTCTTT
TRBV6-6	.	TRBJ2-2	.	CASRVQNTGELFF	TGTGCCAGCAGGGTGCAGAACACCGGGGAGCTGTTTTTT
TRBV2	TRBD1	TRBJ2-5	.	CASSEARGHVTQYF	TGTGCCAGCAGTGAGGCCAGGGGGCATGTGACCCAGTACTTC
TRBV7-9	.	TRBJ1-4	.	CASSLPVNEKLFF	TGTGCCAGCAGCTTACCAGTTAATGAAAAACTGTTTTTT
TRBV19	.	TRBJ1-3	.	CASSAYQLSGNTIYF	TGTGCCAGTAGTGCCTACCAGCTCTCTGGAAACACCATATATTTT
TRBV19	.	TRBJ1-1	.	CASSTSQGREAFF	TGTGCCAGTAGTACATCACAGGGTAGGGAAGCTTTCTTT
TRBV20-1	.	TRBJ1-5	once	CSASRQNHQPQHF	TGCAGTGCTAGTAGGCAGAATCATCAGCCCCAGCATTTT
TRBV19	TRBD1	TRBJ1-1	.	CASMTGSNEAFF	TGTGCCAGCATGACAGGGTCGAATGAAGCTTTCTTT
TRBV12-5	TRBD2	TRBJ2-1	.	CASGSTLLAGGHNEQFF	TGTGCTAGTGGTTCAACCTTACTAGCGGGAGGGCACAATGAGCAGTTCTTC
TRBV7-9	.	TRBJ1-1	.	CASSKSTPLNTEAFF	TGTGCCAGCAGCAAATCGACACCTTTGAACACTGAAGCTTTCTTT
TRBV5-1	.	TRBJ1-5	.	CASSLDGNSNQPQHF	TGCGCCAGCAGCTTGGACGGTAATAGCAATCAGCCCCAGCATTTT
TRBV5-5	TRBD1	TRBJ2-3	.	CASSPERDRVFDTQYF	TGTGCCAGCAGCCCGGAACGGGACAGGGTATTCGATACGCAGTATTTT
TRBV9	.	TRBJ2-3	.	CASSAQGSDTQYF	TGTGCCAGCAGCGCCCAAGGGTCAGATACGCAGTATTTT
TRBV3-1/TRBV3-2	.	TRBJ1-1	.	CASSPRFGYTEAFF	TGTGCCAGCAGCCCTCGCTTTGGGTACACTGAAGCTTTCTTT
TRBV19	TRBD1	TRBJ1-1	once	CASSIDQTGGSEAFF	TGTGCCAGTAGTATAGACCAAACAGGGGGCAGTGAAGCTTTCTTT
TRBV13	TRBD2	TRBJ2-3	.	CASNLAGTITDTQYF	TGTGCCAGCAACCTAGCGGGAACCATCACAGATACGCAGTATTTT
TRBV20-1	.	TRBJ1-2	.	CSASMSGHYGYTF	TGCAGTGCTAGTATGTCCGGCCACTATGGCTACACCTTC
TRBV7-2	.	TRBJ1-5	.	CASSSSMARNQPQHF	TGTGCCAGCAGCTCAAGTATGGCGCGCAATCAGCCCCAGCATTTT
TRBV9	.	TRBJ1-1	.	CASSVGGGSSEAFF	TGTGCCAGCAGCGTAGGGGGAGGGAGTTCCGAAGCTTTCTTT
TRBV6-5	.	TRBJ2-2	.	CASSWRPGELFF	TGTGCCAGCAGTTGGCGACCCGGGGAGCTGTTTTTT
TRBV27	TRBD1	TRBJ1-1	.	CASSLRQGAFTEAFF	TGTGCCAGCAGTTTACGACAGGGGGCTTTCACTGAAGCTTTCTTT
TRBV3-1/TRBV3-2	.	TRBJ1-6	few	CASSQASVDNDNSPLHF	TGTGCCAGCAGCCAAGCCTCGGTAGACAACGATAATTCACCCCTCCACTTT